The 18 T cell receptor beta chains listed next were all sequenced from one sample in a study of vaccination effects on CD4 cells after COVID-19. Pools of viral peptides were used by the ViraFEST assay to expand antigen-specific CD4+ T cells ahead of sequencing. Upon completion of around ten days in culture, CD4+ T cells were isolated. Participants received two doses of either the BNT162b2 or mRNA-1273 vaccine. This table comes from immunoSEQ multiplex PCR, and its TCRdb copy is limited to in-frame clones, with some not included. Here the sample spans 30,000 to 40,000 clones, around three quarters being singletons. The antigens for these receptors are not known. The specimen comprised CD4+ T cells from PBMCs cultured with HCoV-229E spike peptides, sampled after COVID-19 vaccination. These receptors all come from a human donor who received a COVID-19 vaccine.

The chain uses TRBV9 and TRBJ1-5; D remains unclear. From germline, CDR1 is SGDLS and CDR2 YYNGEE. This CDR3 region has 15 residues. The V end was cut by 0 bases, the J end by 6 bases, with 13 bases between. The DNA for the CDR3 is TGTGCCAGCAGCGTAGGGACCCTAGGTGGTCAGCCCCAGCATTTT. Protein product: CASSVGTLGGQPQHF.

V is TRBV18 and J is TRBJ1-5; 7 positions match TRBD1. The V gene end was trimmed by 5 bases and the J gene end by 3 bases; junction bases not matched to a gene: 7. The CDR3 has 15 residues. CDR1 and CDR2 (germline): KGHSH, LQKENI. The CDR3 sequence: CASSAQGENNQPQHF. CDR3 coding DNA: TGTGCCAGCTCAGCCCAGGGGGAGAACAATCAGCCCCAGCATTTT.

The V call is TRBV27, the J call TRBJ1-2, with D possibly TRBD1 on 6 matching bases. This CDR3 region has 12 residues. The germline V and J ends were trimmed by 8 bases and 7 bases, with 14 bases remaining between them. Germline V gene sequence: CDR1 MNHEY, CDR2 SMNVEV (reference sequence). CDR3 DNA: TGTGCCAGCGCGACAGGCCGCAGTGGCTACACCTTC. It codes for CASATGRSGYTF.

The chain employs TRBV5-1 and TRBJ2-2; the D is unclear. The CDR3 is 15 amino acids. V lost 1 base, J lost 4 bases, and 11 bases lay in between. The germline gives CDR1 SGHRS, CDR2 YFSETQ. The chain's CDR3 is CASSLTGWSTGELFF. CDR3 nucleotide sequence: TGCGCCAGCAGCTTGACGGGTTGGAGCACCGGGGAGCTGTTTTTT.

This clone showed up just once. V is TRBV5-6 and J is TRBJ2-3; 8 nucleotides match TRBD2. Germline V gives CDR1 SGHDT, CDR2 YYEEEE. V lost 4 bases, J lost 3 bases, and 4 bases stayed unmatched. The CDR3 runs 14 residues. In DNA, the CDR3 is TGTGCCAGCAGCGATAGCGGGGAGACAGATACGCAGTATTTT. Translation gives CASSDSGETDTQYF.

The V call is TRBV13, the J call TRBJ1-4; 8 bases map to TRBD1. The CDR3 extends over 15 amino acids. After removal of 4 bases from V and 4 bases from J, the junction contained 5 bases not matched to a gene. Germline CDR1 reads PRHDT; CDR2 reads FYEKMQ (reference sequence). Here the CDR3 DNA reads TGTGCCAGCAGCTCGCGGACAGGGAATAATGAAAAACTGTTTTTT. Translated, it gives CASSSRTGNNEKLFF. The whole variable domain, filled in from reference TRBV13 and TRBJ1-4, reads AAGVIQSPRHLIKEKRETATLKCYPIPRHDTVYWYQQGPGQDPQFLISFYEKMQSDKGSIPDRFSAQQFSDYHSELNMSSLELGDSALYFCASSSRTGNNEKLFFGSGTQLSVL.

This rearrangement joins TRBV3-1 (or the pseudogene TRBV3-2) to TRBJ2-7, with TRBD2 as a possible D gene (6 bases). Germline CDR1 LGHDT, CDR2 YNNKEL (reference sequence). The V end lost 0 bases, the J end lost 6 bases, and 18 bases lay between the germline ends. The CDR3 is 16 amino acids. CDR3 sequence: CASSQEWPSDSREQYF. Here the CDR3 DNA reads TGTGCCAGCAGCCAAGAATGGCCTAGCGATTCACGCGAGCAGTACTTC.

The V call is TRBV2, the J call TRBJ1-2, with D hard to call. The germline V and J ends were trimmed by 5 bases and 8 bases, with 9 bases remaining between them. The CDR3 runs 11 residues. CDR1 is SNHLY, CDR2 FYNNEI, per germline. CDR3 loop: CASSYAGGYTF. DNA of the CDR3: TGTGCCAGCAGTTATGCGGGAGGCTACACCTTC. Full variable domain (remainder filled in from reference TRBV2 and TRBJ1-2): EPEVTQTPSHQVTQMGQEVILRCVPISNHLYFYWYRQILGQKVEFLVSFYNNEISEKSEIFDDQFSVERPDGSNFTLKIRSTKLEDSAMYFCASSYAGGYTFGSGTRLTVV.

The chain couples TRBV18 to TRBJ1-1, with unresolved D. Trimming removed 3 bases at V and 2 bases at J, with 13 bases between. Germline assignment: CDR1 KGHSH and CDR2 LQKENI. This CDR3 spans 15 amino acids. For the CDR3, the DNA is TGTGCCAGCTCACCTGCGGGCGATGTAAACACTGAAGCTTTCTTT. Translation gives CASSPAGDVNTEAFF. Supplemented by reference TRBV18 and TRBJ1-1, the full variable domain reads NAGVMQNPRHLVRRRGQEARLRCSPMKGHSHVYWYRQLPEEGLKFMVYLQKENIIDESGMPKERFSAEFPKEGPSILRIQQVVRGDSAAYFCASSPAGDVNTEAFFGQGTRLTVV.

DNA of the CDR3: TGCGCCTGCTACCCAAATCAGCCCCAGCATTTT. This encodes CACYPNQPQHF. The chain links TRBV10-2 to TRBJ1-5; D unclear. CDR3 length equals 11 residues. Looked up from germline, CDR1 is WSHSY and CDR2 is SAAADI. V gave up 11 bases and J gave up 4 bases, with 9 bases separating them.

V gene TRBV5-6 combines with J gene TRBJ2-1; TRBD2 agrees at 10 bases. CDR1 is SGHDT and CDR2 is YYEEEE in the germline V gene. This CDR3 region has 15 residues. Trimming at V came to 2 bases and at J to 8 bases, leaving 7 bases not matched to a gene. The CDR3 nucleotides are TGTGCCAGCAGCTTAAGCGGGGGGGCAATCGATGAGCAGTTCTTC. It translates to CASSLSGGAIDEQFF.

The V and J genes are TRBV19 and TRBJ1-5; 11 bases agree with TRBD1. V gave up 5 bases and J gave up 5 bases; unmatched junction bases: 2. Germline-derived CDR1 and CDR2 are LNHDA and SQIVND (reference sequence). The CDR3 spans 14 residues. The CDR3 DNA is TGTGCCAGTAGTTGGGACAGGGGGGATCAGCCCCAGCATTTT. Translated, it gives CASSWDRGDQPQHF.

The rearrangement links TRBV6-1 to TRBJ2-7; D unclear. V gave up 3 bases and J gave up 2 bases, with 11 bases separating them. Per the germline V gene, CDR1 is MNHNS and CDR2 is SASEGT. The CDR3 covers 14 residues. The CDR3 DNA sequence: TGTGCCAGCAGTGAGGGTAGGGTAGCCTACGAGCAGTACTTC. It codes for CASSEGRVAYEQYF.

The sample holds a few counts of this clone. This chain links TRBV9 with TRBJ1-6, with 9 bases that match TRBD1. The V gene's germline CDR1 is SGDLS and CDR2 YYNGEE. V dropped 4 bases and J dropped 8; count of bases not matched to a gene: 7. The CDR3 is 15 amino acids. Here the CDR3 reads CASSLRQGVDSPLHF. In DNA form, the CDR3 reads TGTGCCAGCAGCCTCAGACAGGGGGTGGATTCACCCCTCCACTTT.

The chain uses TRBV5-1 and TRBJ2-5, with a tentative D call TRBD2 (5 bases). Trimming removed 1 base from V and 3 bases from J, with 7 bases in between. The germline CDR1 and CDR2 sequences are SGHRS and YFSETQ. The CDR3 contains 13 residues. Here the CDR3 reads CASSLSGKETQYF. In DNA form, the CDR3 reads TGCGCCAGCAGCTTGAGCGGAAAAGAGACCCAGTACTTC. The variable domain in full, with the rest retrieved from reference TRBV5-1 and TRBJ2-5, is KAGVTQTPRYLIKTRGQQVTLSCSPISGHRSVSWYQQTPGQGLQFLFEYFSETQRNKGNFPGRFSGRQFSNSRSEMNVSTLELGDSALYLCASSLSGKETQYFGPGTRLLVL.

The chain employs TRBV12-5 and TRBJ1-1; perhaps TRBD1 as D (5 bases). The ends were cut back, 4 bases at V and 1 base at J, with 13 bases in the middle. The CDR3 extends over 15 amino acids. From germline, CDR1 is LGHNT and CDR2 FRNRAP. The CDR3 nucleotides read TGTGCTAGTGGTTCCGAGGGGACGGCGAACACTGAAGCTTTCTTT. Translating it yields CASGSEGTANTEAFF.

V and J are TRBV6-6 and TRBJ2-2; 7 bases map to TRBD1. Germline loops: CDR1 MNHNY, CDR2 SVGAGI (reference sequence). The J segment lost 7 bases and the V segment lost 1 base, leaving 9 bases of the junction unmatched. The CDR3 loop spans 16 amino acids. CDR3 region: CASSYYQPGQHGELFF. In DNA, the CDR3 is TGTGCCAGCAGTTACTATCAACCGGGACAGCACGGGGAGCTGTTTTTT.

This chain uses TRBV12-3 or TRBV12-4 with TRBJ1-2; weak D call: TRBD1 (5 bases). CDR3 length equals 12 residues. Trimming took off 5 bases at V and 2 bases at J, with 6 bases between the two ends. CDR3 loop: CASSNRNYGYTF. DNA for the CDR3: TGTGCCAGCAGTAACAGGAACTATGGCTACACCTTC.